This T cell receptor beta chain was documented in a study of T cell responses to AZD1222 COVID-19 vaccine (dated by TCRdb to the early 2020s). About the investigation overall: AZD1222 recipients given second doses at about 4 weeks or at about 12 weeks were pooled, since spike-specific TCR depth and breadth were not found to differ between the two schedules. A total of over 230 trial participants underwent TCR sequencing, of whom about 200 had received two doses of AZD1222 and about 26 had received two doses of the MenACWY control vaccine. Enrollment into the trials was organized by age into subgroups of 18-55, 56-69 and 70-plus years, and those subgroups contained roughly 140, 27 and 60 TCR-sequenced participants, respectively.

Broad study findings and their caveats: Nearly half of unique spike-specific TCRs reportedly recognized epitopes outside regions mutated in the B.1.351 and B.1.1.7 variants. After two AZD1222 doses, both the breadth and the depth of spike-specific TCRs were significantly higher than at day 0 and than in MenACWY recipients. Conclusions about previously exposed vaccinees were limited because only six or seven AZD1222 recipients were SARS-CoV-2 seropositive at baseline. Because no day 14 peak-response samples were available, the repertoires could be characterized only after the peak T cell response. Participants were mostly white British, with more females than males. The authors suggested clonal diversity may have been underestimated. CD4 TCRs associated with the vaccine covered the entire spike protein, and the dominant responses were in regions 160-218 and 743-854. The 56-69-year group was small, and its depth increase did not reach significance, likely because of low power.

The CDR3 regions of human TCRbeta chains were analyzed by immunosequencing. Per the authors' processing: Repertoire TCRs were checked for matches against a reference library of SARS-CoV-2-specific TCRs that had been generated using the MIRA antigen-specificity platform. Breadth meant the fraction of unique TCRs that were SARS-CoV-2-associated, whereas depth meant the fraction of total T cells that were SARS-CoV-2-associated. Using the MIRA data, each spike-specific TCR was assigned both to the spike region to which the TCR was reactive and to a CD4 or CD8 class. Log10-transformed breadth and depth values were compared by one-way ANOVA with Sidak's multiple comparisons tests. In its TCRdb copy, this immuneACCESS table keeps in-frame sequences only and misses some clones. Where compared with another copy, unresolved V genes explain less than half of these, and the others have no known cause. For V, J and clone size, that table is used; D and trimming come from the DNA. This sample holds about 130,000 clones; 87% were observed only once. The ten most abundant clones make up 1.4% to 1.5% of the sample.

This specimen's time point label, per the study, means: baseline before first vaccination. Vaccinee samples came from UK trials COV001 and COV002, including a single-blind randomized controlled phase 2/3 trial of AZD1222 (ChAdOx1 nCoV-19) in healthy adults. For TCRbeta chain sequencing, PBMC samples from trial participants were taken at day 0 and at day 28 after the second dose. The CDR3 covers 16 residues, taking in both the cysteine and the phenylalanine. Kept here is only the CDR3 DNA, which spans 48 bases and is read in frame from base 1. Regarding this clone: Its antigen specificity is not known. No base qualities exist here, and no much larger clone lies one base off it.

This chain is built from TRBV12-1 and TRBJ2-7; TRBD2 reflects the table's D call only, with no check against the DNA. TRBV12-1 is flagged as a pseudogene. The specimen comprised peripheral blood, sampled on day 0 of AZD1222 vaccination. The sequence was collected from an adult in good health. The CDR3 amino acid sequence is: CASNQTPPRSSYEQYF. In nucleotide form, the sequence is TGTGCCAGCAATCAAACACCCCCTAGGAGCTCCTACGAGCAGTACTTC.